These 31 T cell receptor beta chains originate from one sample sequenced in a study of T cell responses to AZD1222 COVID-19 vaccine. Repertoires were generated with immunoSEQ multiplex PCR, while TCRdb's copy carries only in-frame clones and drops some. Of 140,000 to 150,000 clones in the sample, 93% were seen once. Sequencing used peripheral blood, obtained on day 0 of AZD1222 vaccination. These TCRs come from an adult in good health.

CDR3 loop: CASSERLGQSPYGYTF. As DNA, the CDR3 is TGTGCCAGCAGCGAGAGACTGGGGCAGTCTCCCTATGGCTACACCTTC. The chain carries TRBV11-2 and TRBJ1-2; a possible D gene is TRBD1 (5 bases). This CDR3 region has 16 residues. Per the germline V gene, CDR1 is SGHAT and CDR2 is FQNNGV. Trimming cost V 5 bases and J 4 bases, with 20 bases left between them.

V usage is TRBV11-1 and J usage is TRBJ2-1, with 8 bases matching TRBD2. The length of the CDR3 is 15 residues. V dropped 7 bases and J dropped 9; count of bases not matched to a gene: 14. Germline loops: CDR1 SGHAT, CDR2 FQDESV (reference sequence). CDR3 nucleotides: TGTGCCAGCACTTCACAAGGACTAGCCGGGACTGAGCAGTTCTTC. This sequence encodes CASTSQGLAGTEQFF.

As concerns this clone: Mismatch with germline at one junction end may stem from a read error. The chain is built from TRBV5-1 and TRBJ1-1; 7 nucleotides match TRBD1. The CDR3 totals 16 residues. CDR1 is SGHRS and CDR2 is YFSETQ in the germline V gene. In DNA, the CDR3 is TGCGCCAGCAGCTCGCAACCCTCGGACAGGAACGCTGAAGCTTTCTTT. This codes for CASSSQPSDRNAEAFF.

CDR3 in amino acids: CSASKSEEKLFF. The CDR3 DNA sequence: TGCAGTGCTAGTAAGAGCGAGGAAAAACTGTTTTTT. V usage is TRBV20-1 and J usage is TRBJ1-4; D remains unclear. V lost 3 bases, J lost 8 bases, and 10 bases lay in between. CDR3 length: 12 residues. From germline, CDR1 is DFQATT and CDR2 SNEGSKA (reference sequence).

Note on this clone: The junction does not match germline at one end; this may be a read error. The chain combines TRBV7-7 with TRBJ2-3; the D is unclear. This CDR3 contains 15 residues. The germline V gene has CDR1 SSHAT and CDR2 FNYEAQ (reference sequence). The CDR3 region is CASIPVDSSTDTQYF. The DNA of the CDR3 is TGTGCTAGCATCCCAGTAGATTCTAGCACAGATACGCAGTATTTT. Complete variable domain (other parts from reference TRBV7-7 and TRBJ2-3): GAGVSQSPRYKVTKRGQDVTLRCDPISSHATLYWYQQALGQGPEFLTYFNYEAQPDKSGLPSDRFSAERPEGSISTLTIQRTEQRDSAMYRCASIPVDSSTDTQYFGPGTRLTVL.

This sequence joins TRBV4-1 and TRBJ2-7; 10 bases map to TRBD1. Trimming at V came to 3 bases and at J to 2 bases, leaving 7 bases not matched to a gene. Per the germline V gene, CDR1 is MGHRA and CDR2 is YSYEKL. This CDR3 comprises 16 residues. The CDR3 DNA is TGCGCCAGCAGCCACCCCCGGACAGGGGGTGCCTACGAGCAGTACTTC. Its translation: CASSHPRTGGAYEQYF.

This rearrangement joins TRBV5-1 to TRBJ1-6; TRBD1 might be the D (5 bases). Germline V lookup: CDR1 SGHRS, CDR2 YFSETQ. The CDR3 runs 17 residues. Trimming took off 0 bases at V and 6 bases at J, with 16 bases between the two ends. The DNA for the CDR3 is TGCGCCAGCAGCTTGGATTCAGGGCGCTTGGGTAATTCACCCCTCCACTTT. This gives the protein CASSLDSGRLGNSPLHF.

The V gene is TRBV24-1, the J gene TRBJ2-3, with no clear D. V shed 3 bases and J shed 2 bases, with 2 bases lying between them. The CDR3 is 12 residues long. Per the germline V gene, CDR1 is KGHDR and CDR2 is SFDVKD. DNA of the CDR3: TGTGCCACCAGTGATAACACAGATACGCAGTATTTT. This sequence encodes CATSDNTDTQYF.

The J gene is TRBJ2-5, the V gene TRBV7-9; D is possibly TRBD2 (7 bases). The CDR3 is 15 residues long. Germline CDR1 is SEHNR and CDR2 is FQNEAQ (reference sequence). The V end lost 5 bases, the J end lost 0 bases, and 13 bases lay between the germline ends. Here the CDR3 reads CASSSGTNNQETQYF. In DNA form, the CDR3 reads TGTGCCAGCAGCAGCGGGACAAACAACCAAGAGACCCAGTACTTC.

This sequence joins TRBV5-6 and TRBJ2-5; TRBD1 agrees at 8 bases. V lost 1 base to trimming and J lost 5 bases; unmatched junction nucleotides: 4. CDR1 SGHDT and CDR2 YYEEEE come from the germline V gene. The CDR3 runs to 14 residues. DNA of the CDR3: TGTGCCAGCAGCTTGCCGGACAGGGTGGAGACCCAGTACTTC. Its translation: CASSLPDRVETQYF. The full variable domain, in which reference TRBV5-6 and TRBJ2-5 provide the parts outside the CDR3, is DAGVTQSPTHLIKTRGQQVTLRCSPKSGHDTVSWYQQALGQGPQFIFQYYEEEERQRGNFPDRFSGHQFPNYSSELNVNALLLGDSALYLCASSLPDRVETQYFGPGTRLLVL.

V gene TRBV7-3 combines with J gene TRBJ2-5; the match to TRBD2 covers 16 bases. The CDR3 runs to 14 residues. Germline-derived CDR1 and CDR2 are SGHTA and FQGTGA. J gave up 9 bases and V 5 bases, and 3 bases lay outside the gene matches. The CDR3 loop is CASSAGLAGGAQYF. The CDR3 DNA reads TGTGCCAGCAGCGCGGGACTAGCGGGAGGGGCCCAGTACTTC.

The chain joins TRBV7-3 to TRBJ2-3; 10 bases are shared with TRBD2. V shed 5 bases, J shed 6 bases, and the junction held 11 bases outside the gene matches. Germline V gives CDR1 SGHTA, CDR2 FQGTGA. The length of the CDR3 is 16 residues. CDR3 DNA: TGTGCCAGCAGCCAATCCCCTAGCGGGAGTGGTGATACGCAGTATTTT. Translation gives CASSQSPSGSGDTQYF. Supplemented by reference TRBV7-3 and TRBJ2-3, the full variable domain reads GAGVSQTPSNKVTEKGKYVELRCDPISGHTALYWYRQSLGQGPEFLIYFQGTGAADDSGLPNDRFFAVRPEGSVSTLKIQRTERGDSAVYLCASSQSPSGSGDTQYFGPGTRLTVL.

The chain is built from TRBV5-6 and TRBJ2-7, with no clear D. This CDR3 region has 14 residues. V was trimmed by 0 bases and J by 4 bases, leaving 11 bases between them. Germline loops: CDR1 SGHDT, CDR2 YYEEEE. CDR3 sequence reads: CASSLGFAEYEQYF. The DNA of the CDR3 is TGTGCCAGCAGCTTGGGTTTCGCGGAATACGAGCAGTACTTC.

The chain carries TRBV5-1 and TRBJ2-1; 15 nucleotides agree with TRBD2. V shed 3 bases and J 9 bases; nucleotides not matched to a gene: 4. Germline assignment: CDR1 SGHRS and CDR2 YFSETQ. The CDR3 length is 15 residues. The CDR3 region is CASSSGLAGGSEQFF. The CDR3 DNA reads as TGCGCCAGCAGCTCGGGACTAGCGGGAGGTAGTGAGCAGTTCTTC.

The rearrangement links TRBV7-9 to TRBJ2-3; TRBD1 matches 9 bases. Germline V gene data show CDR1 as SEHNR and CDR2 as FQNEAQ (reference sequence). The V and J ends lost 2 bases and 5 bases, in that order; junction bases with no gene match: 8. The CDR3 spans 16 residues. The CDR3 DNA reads TGTGCCAGCAGCTTATACCCGACAGGGGGGATAGATACGCAGTATTTT. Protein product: CASSLYPTGGIDTQYF.

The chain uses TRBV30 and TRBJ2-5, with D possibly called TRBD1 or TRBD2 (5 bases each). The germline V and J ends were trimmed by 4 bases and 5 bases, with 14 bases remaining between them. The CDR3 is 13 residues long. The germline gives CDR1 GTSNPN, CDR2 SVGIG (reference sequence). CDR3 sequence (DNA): TGTGCCTGGACTCGGGGCGGTGAGGAGACCCAGTACTTC. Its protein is CAWTRGGEETQYF.

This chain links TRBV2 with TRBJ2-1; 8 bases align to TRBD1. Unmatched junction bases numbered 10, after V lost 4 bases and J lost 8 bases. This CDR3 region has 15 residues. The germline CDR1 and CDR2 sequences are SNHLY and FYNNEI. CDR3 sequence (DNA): TGTGCCAGCAGTGCAACCCCGGGACAGGAAGATGAGCAGTTCTTC. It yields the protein CASSATPGQEDEQFF.

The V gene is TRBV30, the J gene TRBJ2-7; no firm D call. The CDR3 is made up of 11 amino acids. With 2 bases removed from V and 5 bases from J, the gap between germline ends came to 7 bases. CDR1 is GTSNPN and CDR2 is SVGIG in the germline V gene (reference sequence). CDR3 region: CAWSYVHEQYF. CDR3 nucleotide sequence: TGTGCCTGGAGTTACGTCCACGAGCAGTACTTC.

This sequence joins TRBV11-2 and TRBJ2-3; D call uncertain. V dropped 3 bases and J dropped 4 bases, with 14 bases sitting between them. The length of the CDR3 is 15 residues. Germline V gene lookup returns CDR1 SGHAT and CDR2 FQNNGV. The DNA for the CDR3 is TGTGCCAGCAGCTTCGGACGGAGTTTAGCAGATACGCAGTATTTT. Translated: CASSFGRSLADTQYF.

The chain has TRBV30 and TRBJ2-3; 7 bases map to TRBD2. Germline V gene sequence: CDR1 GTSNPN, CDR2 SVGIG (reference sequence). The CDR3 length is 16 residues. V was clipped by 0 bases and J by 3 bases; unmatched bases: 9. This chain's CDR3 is CAWSVPTGGVTDTQYF. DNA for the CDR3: TGTGCCTGGAGTGTCCCTACGGGAGGAGTGACAGATACGCAGTATTTT.

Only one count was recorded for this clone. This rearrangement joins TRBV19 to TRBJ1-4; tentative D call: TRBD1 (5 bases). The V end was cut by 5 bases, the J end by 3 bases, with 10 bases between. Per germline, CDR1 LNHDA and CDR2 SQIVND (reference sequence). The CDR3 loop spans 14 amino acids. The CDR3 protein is CASSYGAANEKLFF. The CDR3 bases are TGTGCCAGTAGTTATGGGGCAGCTAATGAAAAACTGTTTTTT.

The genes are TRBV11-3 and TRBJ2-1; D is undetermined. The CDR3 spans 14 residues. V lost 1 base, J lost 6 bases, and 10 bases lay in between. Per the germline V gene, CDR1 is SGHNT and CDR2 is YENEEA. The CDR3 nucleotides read TGTGCCAGCAGCTTAGGAGCCCGGCCCAATGAGCAGTTCTTC. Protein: CASSLGARPNEQFF. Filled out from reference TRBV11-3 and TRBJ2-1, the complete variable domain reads EAGVVQSPRYKIIEKKQPVAFWCNPISGHNTLYWYLQNLGQGPELLIRYENEEAVDDSQLPKDRFSAERLKGVDSTLKIQPAELGDSAVYLCASSLGARPNEQFFGPGTRLTVL.

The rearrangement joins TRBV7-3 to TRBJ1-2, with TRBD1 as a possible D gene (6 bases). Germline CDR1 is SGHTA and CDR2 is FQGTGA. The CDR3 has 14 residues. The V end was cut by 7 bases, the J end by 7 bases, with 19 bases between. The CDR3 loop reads CASTPGPGARGYTF. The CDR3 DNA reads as TGTGCCAGCACCCCAGGTCCAGGGGCGCGTGGCTACACCTTC. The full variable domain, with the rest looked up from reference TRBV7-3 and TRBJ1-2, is GAGVSQTPSNKVTEKGKYVELRCDPISGHTALYWYRQSLGQGPEFLIYFQGTGAADDSGLPNDRFFAVRPEGSVSTLKIQRTERGDSAVYLCASTPGPGARGYTFGSGTRLTVV.

The CDR3 DNA follows: TGTGCCAGTAGTATAGACACCCTACCCTACGAGCAGTACTTC. Translated, it gives CASSIDTLPYEQYF. The chain combines TRBV19 with TRBJ2-7, with D unclear. In germline, CDR1 is LNHDA, CDR2 SQIVND (reference sequence). The CDR3 has 14 amino acids. Trimming cost V 0 bases and J 2 bases, with 8 bases left between them.

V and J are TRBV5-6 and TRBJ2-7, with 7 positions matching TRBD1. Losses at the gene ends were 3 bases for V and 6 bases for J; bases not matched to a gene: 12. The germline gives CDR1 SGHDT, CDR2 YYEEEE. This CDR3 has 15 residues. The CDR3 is CASSSDWSTGVEQYF. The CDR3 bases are TGTGCCAGCAGCTCGGACTGGTCCACAGGGGTCGAGCAGTACTTC.

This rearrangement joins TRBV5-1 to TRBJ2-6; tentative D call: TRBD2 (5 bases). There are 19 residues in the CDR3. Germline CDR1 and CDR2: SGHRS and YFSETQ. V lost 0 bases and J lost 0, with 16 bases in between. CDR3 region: CASSLGVGVRSSGANVLTF. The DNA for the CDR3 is TGCGCCAGCAGCTTGGGGGTGGGAGTTAGAAGCTCTGGGGCCAACGTCCTGACTTTC. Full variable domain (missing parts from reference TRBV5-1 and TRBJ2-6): KAGVTQTPRYLIKTRGQQVTLSCSPISGHRSVSWYQQTPGQGLQFLFEYFSETQRNKGNFPGRFSGRQFSNSRSEMNVSTLELGDSALYLCASSLGVGVRSSGANVLTFGAGSRLTVL.

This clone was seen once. This CDR3 is CASSIDAGSNQPQHF. DNA of the CDR3: TGTGCCAGTAGTATAGATGCGGGTAGCAATCAGCCCCAGCATTTT. The V call is TRBV19, the J call TRBJ1-5; no reliable D call. Germline CDR1 LNHDA, CDR2 SQIVND (reference sequence). Trimming removed 0 bases from V and 0 bases from J, with 6 bases in between. CDR3 size: 15 residues.

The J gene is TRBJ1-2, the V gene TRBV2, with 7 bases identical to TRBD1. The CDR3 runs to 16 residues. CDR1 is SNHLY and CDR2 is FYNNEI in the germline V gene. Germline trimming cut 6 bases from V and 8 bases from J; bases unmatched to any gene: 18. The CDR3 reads CASRGQFKDSGLGYTF. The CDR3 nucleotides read TGTGCCAGCAGGGGACAGTTTAAGGATAGCGGACTAGGCTACACCTTC.

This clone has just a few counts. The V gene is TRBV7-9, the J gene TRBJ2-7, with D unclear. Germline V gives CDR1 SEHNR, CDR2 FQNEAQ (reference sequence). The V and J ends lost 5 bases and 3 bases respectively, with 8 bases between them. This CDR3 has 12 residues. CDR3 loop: CASSPRLYEQYF. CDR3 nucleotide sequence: TGTGCCAGCAGCCCCCGACTCTACGAGCAGTACTTC.

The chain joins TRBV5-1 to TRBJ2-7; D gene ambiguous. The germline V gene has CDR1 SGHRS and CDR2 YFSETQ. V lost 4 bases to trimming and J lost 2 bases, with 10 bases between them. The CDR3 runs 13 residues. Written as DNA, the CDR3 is TGCGCCAGCAGCGTAGCTAACGCCTACGAGCAGTACTTC. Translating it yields CASSVANAYEQYF.

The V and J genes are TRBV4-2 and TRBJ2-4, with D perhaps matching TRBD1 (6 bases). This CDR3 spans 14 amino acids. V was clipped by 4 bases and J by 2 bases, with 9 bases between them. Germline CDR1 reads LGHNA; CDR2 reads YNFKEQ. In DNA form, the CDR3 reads TGTGCCAGCAGCCTTGACAGGACCAAAAACATTCAGTACTTC. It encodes CASSLDRTKNIQYF.